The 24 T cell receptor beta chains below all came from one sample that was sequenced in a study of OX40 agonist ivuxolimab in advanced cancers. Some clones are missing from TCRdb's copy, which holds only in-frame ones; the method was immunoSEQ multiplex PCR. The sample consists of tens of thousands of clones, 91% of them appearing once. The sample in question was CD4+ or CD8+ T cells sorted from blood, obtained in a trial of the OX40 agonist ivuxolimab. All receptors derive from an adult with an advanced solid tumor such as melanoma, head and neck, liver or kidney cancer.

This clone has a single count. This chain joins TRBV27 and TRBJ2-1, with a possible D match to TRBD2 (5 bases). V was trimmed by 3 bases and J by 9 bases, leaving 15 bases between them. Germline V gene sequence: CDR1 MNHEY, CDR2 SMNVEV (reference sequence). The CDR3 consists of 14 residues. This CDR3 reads CASSFPGKGSEQFF. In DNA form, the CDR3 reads TGTGCCAGCAGTTTCCCCGGGAAAGGGAGTGAGCAGTTCTTC.

The CDR3 here is CASSMATGTRAYEQYF. The CDR3 coding sequence is TGCGCCAGCAGCATGGCCACCGGGACCCGAGCCTACGAGCAGTACTTC. This chain joins TRBV4-1 and TRBJ2-7; possibly TRBD1 or TRBD2 for D (5 bases each). Germline V CDR1 and CDR2: MGHRA, YSYEKL. The CDR3 is 16 amino acids. The germline V and J ends were trimmed by 5 bases and 2 bases, with 19 bases remaining between them.

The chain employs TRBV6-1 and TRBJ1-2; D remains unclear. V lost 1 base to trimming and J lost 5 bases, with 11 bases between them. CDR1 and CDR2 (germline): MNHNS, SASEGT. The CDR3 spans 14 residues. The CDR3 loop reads CASSEVSAGYGYTF. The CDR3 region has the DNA TGTGCCAGCAGTGAAGTTTCCGCGGGGTATGGCTACACCTTC.

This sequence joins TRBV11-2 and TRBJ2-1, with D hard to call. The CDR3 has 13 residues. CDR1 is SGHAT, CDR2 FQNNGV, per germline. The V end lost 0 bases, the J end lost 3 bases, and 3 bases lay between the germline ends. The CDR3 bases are TGTGCCAGCAGCTTAGACGGCTACAATGAGCAGTTCTTC. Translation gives CASSLDGYNEQFF. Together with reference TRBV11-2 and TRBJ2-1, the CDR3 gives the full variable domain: EAGVAQSPRYKIIEKRQSVAFWCNPISGHATLYWYQQILGQGPKLLIQFQNNGVVDDSQLPKDRFSAERLKGVDSTLKIQPAKLEDSAVYLCASSLDGYNEQFFGPGTRLTVL.

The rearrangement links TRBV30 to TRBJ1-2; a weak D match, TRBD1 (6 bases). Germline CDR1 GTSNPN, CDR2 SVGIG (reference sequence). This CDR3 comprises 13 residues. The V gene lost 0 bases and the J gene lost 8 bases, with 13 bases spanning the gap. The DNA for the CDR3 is TGTGCCTGGAGTGTTGTGGGGGGCGAGGGCTACACCTTC. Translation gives CAWSVVGGEGYTF.

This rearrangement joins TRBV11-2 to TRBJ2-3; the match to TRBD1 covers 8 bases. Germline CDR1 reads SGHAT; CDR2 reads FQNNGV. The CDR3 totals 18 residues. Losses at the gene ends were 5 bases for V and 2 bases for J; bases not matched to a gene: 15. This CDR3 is CASSVSGQAESDTDTQYF. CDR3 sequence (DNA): TGTGCCAGCAGCGTGTCGGGACAGGCGGAATCCGACACAGATACGCAGTATTTT.

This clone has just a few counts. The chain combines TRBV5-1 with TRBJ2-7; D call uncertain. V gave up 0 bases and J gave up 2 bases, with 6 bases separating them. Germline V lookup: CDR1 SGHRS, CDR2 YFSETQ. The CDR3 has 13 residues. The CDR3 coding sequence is TGCGCCAGCAGCTTGGACGAGACCTACGAGCAGTACTTC. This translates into CASSLDETYEQYF.

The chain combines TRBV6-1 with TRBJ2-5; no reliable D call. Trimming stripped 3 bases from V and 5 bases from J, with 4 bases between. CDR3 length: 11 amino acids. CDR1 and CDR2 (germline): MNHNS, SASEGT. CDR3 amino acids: CASSDLETQYF. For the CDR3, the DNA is TGTGCCAGCAGTGATTTGGAGACCCAGTACTTC.

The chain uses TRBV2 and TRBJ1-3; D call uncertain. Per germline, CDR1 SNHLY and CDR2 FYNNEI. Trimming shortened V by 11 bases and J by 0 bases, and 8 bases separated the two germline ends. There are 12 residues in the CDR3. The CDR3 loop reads CAGGSSGNTIYF. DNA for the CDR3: TGTGCCGGTGGAAGCTCTGGAAACACCATATATTTT.

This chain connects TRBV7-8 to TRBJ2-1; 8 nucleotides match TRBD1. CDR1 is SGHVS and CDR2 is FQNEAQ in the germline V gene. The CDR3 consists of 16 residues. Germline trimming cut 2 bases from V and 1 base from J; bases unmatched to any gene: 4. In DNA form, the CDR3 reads TGTGCCAGCAGCTTACACGGACAGGGTTCCTACAATGAGCAGTTCTTC. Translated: CASSLHGQGSYNEQFF.

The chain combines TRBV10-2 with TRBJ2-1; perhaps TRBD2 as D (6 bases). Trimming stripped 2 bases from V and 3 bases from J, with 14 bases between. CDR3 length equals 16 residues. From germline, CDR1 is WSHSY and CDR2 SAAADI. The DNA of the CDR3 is TGCGCCAGCAGTGAGGGCGGGACGGATCTCTACAATGAGCAGTTCTTC. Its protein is CASSEGGTDLYNEQFF.

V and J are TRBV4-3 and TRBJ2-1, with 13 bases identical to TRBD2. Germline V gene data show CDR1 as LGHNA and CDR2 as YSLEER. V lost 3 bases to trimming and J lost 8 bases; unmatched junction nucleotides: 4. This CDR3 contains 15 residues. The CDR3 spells CASSQLLAGGYEQFF. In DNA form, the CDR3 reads TGCGCCAGCAGCCAGTTACTAGCGGGAGGGTATGAGCAGTTCTTC.

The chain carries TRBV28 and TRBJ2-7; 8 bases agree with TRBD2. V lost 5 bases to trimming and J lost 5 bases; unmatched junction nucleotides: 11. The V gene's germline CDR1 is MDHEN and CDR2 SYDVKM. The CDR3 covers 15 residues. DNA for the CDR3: TGTGCCAGCAGTCCCCTGTTAGCGGGACTCCACGAGCAGTACTTC. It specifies CASSPLLAGLHEQYF.

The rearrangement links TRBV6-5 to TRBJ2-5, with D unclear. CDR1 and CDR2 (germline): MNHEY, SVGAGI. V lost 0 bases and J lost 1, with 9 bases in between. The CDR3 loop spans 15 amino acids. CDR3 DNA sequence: TGTGCCAGCAGTTACTCGTGGGTGGGCCAAGAGACCCAGTACTTC. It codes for CASSYSWVGQETQYF.

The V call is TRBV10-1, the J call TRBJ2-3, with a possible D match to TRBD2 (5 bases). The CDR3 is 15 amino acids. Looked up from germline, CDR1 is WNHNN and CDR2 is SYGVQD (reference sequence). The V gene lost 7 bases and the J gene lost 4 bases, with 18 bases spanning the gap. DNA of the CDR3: TGCGCCAGCATGCCTCGGGGAGAAGACGCAGATACGCAGTATTTT. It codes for CASMPRGEDADTQYF.

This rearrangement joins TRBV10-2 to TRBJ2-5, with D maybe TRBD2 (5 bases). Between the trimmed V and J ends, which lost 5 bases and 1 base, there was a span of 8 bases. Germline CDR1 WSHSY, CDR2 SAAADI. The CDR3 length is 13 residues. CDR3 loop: CASSKTIQETQYF. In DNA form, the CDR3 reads TGCGCCAGCAGTAAGACTATCCAAGAGACCCAGTACTTC.

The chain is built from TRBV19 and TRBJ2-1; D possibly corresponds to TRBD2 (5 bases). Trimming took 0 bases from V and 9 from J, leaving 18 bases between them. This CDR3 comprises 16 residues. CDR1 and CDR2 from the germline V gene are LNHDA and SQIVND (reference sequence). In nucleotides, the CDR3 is TGTGCCAGTAGTATAGAAACGGCGGGCCGGCCGGGTGAGCAGTTCTTC. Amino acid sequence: CASSIETAGRPGEQFF. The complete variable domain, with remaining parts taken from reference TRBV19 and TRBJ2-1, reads DGGITQSPKYLFRKEGQNVTLSCEQNLNHDAMYWYRQDPGQGLRLIYYSQIVNDFQKGDIAEGYSVSREKKESFPLTVTSAQKNPTAFYLCASSIETAGRPGEQFFGPGTRLTVL.

CDR3 protein: CASSPQTGAYEQYF. The CDR3 DNA sequence: TGTGCCAGCAGCCCCCAGACAGGGGCCTACGAGCAGTACTTC. The genes are TRBV7-9 and TRBJ2-7, with 8 bases identical to TRBD1. The V and J ends lost 5 bases and 2 bases, in that order; junction bases with no gene match: 5. The CDR3 totals 14 residues. Germline assignment: CDR1 SEHNR and CDR2 FQNEAQ (reference sequence).

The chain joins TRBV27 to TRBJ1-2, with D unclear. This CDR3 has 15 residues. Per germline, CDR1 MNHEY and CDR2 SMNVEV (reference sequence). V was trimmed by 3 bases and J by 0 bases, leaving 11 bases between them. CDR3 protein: CASSFKGAPNYGYTF. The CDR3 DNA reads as TGTGCCAGCAGTTTTAAAGGAGCCCCTAACTATGGCTACACCTTC.

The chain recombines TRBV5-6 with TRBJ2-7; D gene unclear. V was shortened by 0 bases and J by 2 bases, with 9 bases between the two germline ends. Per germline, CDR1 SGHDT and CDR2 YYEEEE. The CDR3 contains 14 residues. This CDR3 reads CASSLAQTPYEQYF. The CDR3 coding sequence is TGTGCCAGCAGCTTGGCCCAGACCCCCTACGAGCAGTACTTC.

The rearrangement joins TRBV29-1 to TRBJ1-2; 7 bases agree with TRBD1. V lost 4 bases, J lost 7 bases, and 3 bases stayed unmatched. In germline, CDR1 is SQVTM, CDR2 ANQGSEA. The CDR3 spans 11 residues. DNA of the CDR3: TGCAGCGTTGGCACAGGGGCTGGCTACACCTTC. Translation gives CSVGTGAGYTF.

CDR3 in DNA: TGTGCCACCGGCCAGACAGGGGAGGGTAACTATGGCTACACCTTC. Its protein product is CATGQTGEGNYGYTF. This chain connects TRBV5-6 to TRBJ1-2; TRBD1 agrees at 8 bases. Germline lookup yields CDR1 SGHDT and CDR2 YYEEEE. The junction had 11 bases not matched to a gene; V was cut back by 9 bases and J by 1 base. The CDR3 extends over 15 amino acids.

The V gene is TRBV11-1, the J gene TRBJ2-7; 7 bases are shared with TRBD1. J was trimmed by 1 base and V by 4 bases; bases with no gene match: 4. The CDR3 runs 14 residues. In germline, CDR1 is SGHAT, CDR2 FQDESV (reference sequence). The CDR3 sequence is CASSSETGSYEQYF. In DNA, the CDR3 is TGTGCCAGCAGCTCCGAGACAGGGTCCTACGAGCAGTACTTC.

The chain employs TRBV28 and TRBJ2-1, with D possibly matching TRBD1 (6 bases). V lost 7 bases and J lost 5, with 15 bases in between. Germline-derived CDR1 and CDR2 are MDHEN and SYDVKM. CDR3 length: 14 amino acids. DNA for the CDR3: TGTGCCAGCACCCCACAGGGTTCAAACAATGAGCAGTTCTTC. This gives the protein CASTPQGSNNEQFF. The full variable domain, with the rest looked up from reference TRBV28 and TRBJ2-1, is DVKVTQSSRYLVKRTGEKVFLECVQDMDHENMFWYRQDPGLGLRLIYFSYDVKMKEKGDIPEGYSVSREKKERFSLILESASTNQTSMYLCASTPQGSNNEQFFGPGTRLTVL.